This T cell receptor beta chain was recorded in a study of untreated major depressive disorder (dated by TCRdb to the late 2010s). With regard to the full study: The study was a cross-sectional case-control comparison of T cell phenotype and TCR repertoire between antidepressant-free major depressive disorder patients and individually matched non-depressed controls. The TCRbeta sequencing followed up on differences in Vbeta 5.1, Vbeta 11 and Vbeta 22 usage that flow cytometry had shown in the whole cohort.

Taken from the germline V gene, the CDR1 and CDR2 loops are SGHRS and YFSETQ. V is pared back by 3 bases and J by 3 bases, with 9 bases lying between the germline termini. Its CDR3 holds 13 amino acids, cysteine through phenylalanine. CDR3 DNA only is kept here, 39 bases in frame from base 1. The Qiagen DNeasy Blood and Tissue Kit was used to extract total genomic DNA from the purified CD4+ T cells. Following immunoSEQ immunosequencing protocols, the TCRbeta CDR3 region, as defined by IMGT, was amplified and sequenced. Processing in the source paper ran as follows. Preprocessing of raw sequence data for PCR and sequencing error correction was performed by the immunoSEQ service. The sequence data were loaded into the immunoSEQ Analyzer and then analyzed further using VDJtools v1.0.7. The paired Wilcoxon signed-rank test was used to test for differences between patients and controls. TCRdb stores this immuneACCESS table with in-frame sequences only. Part of the clones is absent; in the studies checked, under half of the shortfall reflects unresolved V genes, and no reason is known for the rest. V, J and clone size are those of that table, while D and trimming were read from the DNA. This sample gives under 20,000 clones in total; more than 85% of them show up just once. 0.5% to 0.7% of the sample is taken by the ten largest.

The paper as a whole reports these results and caveats: The top five TRBV05-01 clones in every sequenced subject were all private clones. A comparatively small study sample was produced by the strict matching and exclusion criteria, and the generalizability of findings was thereby limited. In the sequencing data, TRBV25-01 and TRBV02-01 usage matched the flow-cytometry pattern but was not statistically significant. Higher TRBV05-01 (Vbeta 5.1) usage among CD4+ T cells of depressed patients compared with controls was confirmed by sequencing, with p = 0.040 in a one-tailed test. For the sequencing comparisons, one-tailed planned tests were applied to only three preselected Vbeta families.

As for this clone: Its antigen target is currently unknown. Per-base quality was not reported, and no clone a single base away is much larger than it.

Every depressed patient was matched in pairs with a non-depressed control on sex, age, current smoking status and body mass index. Every participant in the study was of European descent. A DSM-IV diagnosis of major depressive disorder and a Hamilton Rating Scale for Depression score of at least 18 were present in all patients. Patients had been free of any psychiatric medication, including antidepressants, for at least 8 weeks before enrollment. Depression severity ranging from moderate to severe was represented among patients. Major medical conditions, Axis I/II comorbidities, regular medication or illicit drug use, and drinking over 100 g alcohol a week were all grounds for excluding any participant. Around 28 ml of peripheral blood was drawn into EDTA tubes from each participant. Magnetic negative selection with the BD IMag Human CD4 T Lymphocyte Enrichment Set was used to purify CD4+ T cells from thawed PBMCs. Flow cytometry confirmed that the CD4+ enrichment method typically gave about 95% purity. A subgroup of five case-control pairs, chosen blind to chemokine receptor expression and flow-cytometric repertoire skewing results, underwent TCRbeta sequencing. All blood samples were drawn in the morning at 8:00 a.m., and PBMCs were separated by Ficoll-Hypaque gradient centrifugation. PBMCs were gradually cooled to -80 degrees C for cryopreservation and then kept in liquid nitrogen until assay.

The TCR comes from a woman aged 40 to 50 with major depressive disorder. The V and J genes are TRBV5-1 and TRBJ1-2; no D gene call is confident. Sequenced material: CD4+ T cells from PBMCs. In nucleotide form, the sequence is TGCGCCAGCAGCTCTAATATGGACTATGGCTACACCTTC. The resulting protein is CASSSNMDYGYTF.